These 21 T cell receptor beta chains came from one sample sequenced in a study of Ad26.COV2.S vaccination and SARS-CoV-2 variants. The protocol was immunoSEQ multiplex PCR, while the TCRdb copy is restricted to in-frame clones and leaves out a portion. The data hold over 300,000 clones, with about four fifths observed a single time. Specified treatment: 15 to 20 received Ad26.COV2.S at low or high dose, single or two shots; 5 received placebo; per-sample allocation not given. Collection of the samples took place on day 63 after the first injection of vaccine or placebo. The specimen comprised peripheral blood, sampled in a trial of Ad26.COV2.S vaccine versus placebo. The receptors shown here come from a person between 18 and 65 years old who received the Ad26.COV2.S COVID-19 vaccine or a placebo.

V is TRBV6-6 and J is TRBJ1-5; D might be TRBD1 (5 bases). Germline V gives CDR1 MNHNY, CDR2 SVGAGI (reference sequence). Trimming left V 6 bases short and J 1 base short, with 13 bases between. This CDR3 is built from 15 residues. The CDR3 is CASSAFRDSNQPQHF. The CDR3 DNA reads as TGTGCCAGCAGCGCTTTTCGGGACAGCAATCAGCCCCAGCATTTT.

Of note for this clone: The same CDR3 can be traced to other DNA sequences in this sample. This sequence joins TRBV5-4 and TRBJ2-7; 8 bases align to TRBD1. J gave up 7 bases and V 0 bases, and 6 bases lay outside the gene matches. The CDR3 runs 14 residues. CDR1 is SGHNT, CDR2 YYREEE, per germline (reference sequence). CDR3 sequence: CASSLAGTGVEQYF. Here the CDR3 DNA reads TGTGCCAGCAGCTTGGCCGGGACAGGAGTGGAGCAGTACTTC.

This chain joins TRBV25-1 and TRBJ2-1; 8 nucleotides agree with TRBD1. The length of the CDR3 is 13 residues. Germline V gene sequence: CDR1 MGHDK, CDR2 SYGVNS. V was pared by 6 bases and J by 8 bases, with 6 bases of the junction left unmatched. CDR3 protein: CASSAGQVDEQFF. The CDR3 nucleotides are TGTGCCAGCAGCGCGGGACAGGTCGATGAGCAGTTCTTC. Supplemented by reference TRBV25-1 and TRBJ2-1, the full variable domain reads EADIYQTPRYLVIGTGKKITLECSQTMGHDKMYWYQQDPGMELHLIHYSYGVNSTEKGDLSSESTVSRIRTEHFPLTLESARPSHTSQYLCASSAGQVDEQFFGPGTRLTVL.

The chain is built from TRBV27 and TRBJ1-2, with 10 positions matching TRBD1. The germline V gene encodes CDR1 MNHEY and CDR2 SMNVEV (reference sequence). Germline trimming cut 8 bases from V and 6 bases from J; bases unmatched to any gene: 15. This CDR3 has 16 residues. The CDR3 coding sequence is TGTGCCAGCTCCCTAATGGGGGGGGACAGGGGAAATGGCTACACCTTC. It specifies CASSLMGGDRGNGYTF.

A remark on this clone: This same CDR3 is encoded by further DNA sequences in the sample. J is TRBJ2-5 and V is TRBV7-2; D possibly matches TRBD1 or TRBD2 (5 bases each). Trimming pared 0 bases from V and 4 bases from J, leaving 6 bases between. The CDR3 contains 13 residues. CDR1 and CDR2 (germline): SGHTA, FQGNSA. CDR3 sequence: CASSLAGVETQYF. DNA for the CDR3: TGTGCCAGCAGCTTAGCGGGGGTAGAGACCCAGTACTTC.

For the CDR3, the DNA is TGTGCCAGCAGCCCGCTCCACAGGAACACTGAAGCTTTCTTT. Translated, it gives CASSPLHRNTEAFF. V and J are TRBV3-1 (or the pseudogene TRBV3-2) and TRBJ1-1; D uncertain. Trimming shortened V by 4 bases and J by 1 base, and 10 bases separated the two germline ends. This CDR3 has 14 amino acids. Looked up from germline, CDR1 is LGHDT and CDR2 is YNNKEL (reference sequence).

This sequence joins TRBV7-9 and TRBJ1-6; 8 bases fit TRBD1. The germline V gene has CDR1 SEHNR and CDR2 FQNEAQ (reference sequence). The V and J ends lost 4 bases and 7 bases, in that order; junction bases with no gene match: 6. The CDR3 covers 15 residues. The CDR3 loop is CASSSRGLGNSPLHF. CDR3 bases: TGTGCCAGCAGCTCCAGGGGGCTGGGCAATTCACCCCTCCACTTT. Full variable domain (missing parts from reference TRBV7-9 and TRBJ1-6): DTGVSQNPRHKITKRGQNVTFRCDPISEHNRLYWYRQTLGQGPEFLTYFQNEAQLEKSRLLSDRFSAERPKGSFSTLEIQRTEQGDSAMYLCASSSRGLGNSPLHFGNGTRLTVT.

About this clone: The germline gene is not matched at one end of the junction; a read error may be the cause. The DNA of the CDR3 is TGTGCCAGCAGTTTACAGGGAATGAAGACTGAAGCTTTCTTT. The encoded protein is CASSLQGMKTEAFF. The rearrangement joins TRBV16 to TRBJ1-1, with TRBD1 as a possible D gene (6 bases). CDR3 size: 14 residues. From germline, CDR1 is KGHSY and CDR2 FQNENV.

The rearrangement joins TRBV5-1 to TRBJ2-7, with D possibly being TRBD2 (6 bases). This CDR3 contains 16 residues. Between the trimmed V and J ends, which lost 0 bases and 7 bases, there was a span of 20 bases. CDR1 and CDR2 from the germline V gene are SGHRS and YFSETQ. The CDR3 region has the DNA TGCGCCAGCAGCTTGGCCCGGGCGGTGGCGGGACGGGAGCAGTACTTC. It is translated as CASSLARAVAGREQYF.

This clone has a handful of counts. The chain links TRBV27 to TRBJ1-3; 7 bases match TRBD1. The junction had 6 bases not matched to a gene; V was cut back by 0 bases and J by 4 bases. Germline CDR1 reads MNHEY; CDR2 reads SMNVEV (reference sequence). This CDR3 spans 16 amino acids. The CDR3 nucleotides read TGTGCCAGCAGTTTATCTGGACAGGTCTCCGGAAACACCATATATTTT. Encoded protein: CASSLSGQVSGNTIYF.

The rearrangement uses TRBV7-2 and TRBJ2-2; D possibly corresponds to TRBD2 (5 bases). There are 18 residues in the CDR3. Germline loops: CDR1 SGHTA, CDR2 FQGNSA. Trimming left V 5 bases short and J 1 base short, with 20 bases between. The CDR3 sequence: CASSPEGIRILNTGELFF. Written as DNA, the CDR3 is TGTGCCAGCAGCCCAGAGGGAATACGCATTTTGAACACCGGGGAGCTGTTTTTT.

V gene TRBV7-2 combines with J gene TRBJ1-2; 7 bases line up with TRBD1. Germline CDR1 SGHTA, CDR2 FQGNSA. V gave up 5 bases and J gave up 4 bases; unmatched junction bases: 10. This CDR3 has 15 amino acids. The CDR3 sequence: CASSRDRVGSYGYTF. Written as DNA, the CDR3 is TGTGCCAGCAGCAGAGACAGGGTAGGAAGCTATGGCTACACCTTC.

Here the CDR3 reads CSATIWLGYTF. CDR3 coding DNA: TGCAGTGCAACTATTTGGTTGGGCTACACCTTC. This rearrangement joins TRBV20-1 to TRBJ1-2, with unresolved D. The CDR3 extends over 11 amino acids. Germline CDR1 and CDR2: DFQATT and SNEGSKA (reference sequence). Trimming pared 6 bases from V and 8 bases from J, leaving 13 bases between.

This clone turned up a few times. The chain couples TRBV27 to TRBJ1-5; TRBD1 agrees at 11 bases. Germline V gene sequence: CDR1 MNHEY, CDR2 SMNVEV (reference sequence). The V gene end was trimmed by 4 bases and the J gene end by 7 bases; junction bases not matched to a gene: 9. This CDR3 spans 16 amino acids. The CDR3 DNA follows: TGTGCCAGCAGTTCTACGGGACAGGGGGTAGAGCAGCCCCAGCATTTT. Residues: CASSSTGQGVEQPQHF.

This chain connects TRBV7-2 to TRBJ2-5; no reliable D call. In germline, CDR1 is SGHTA, CDR2 FQGNSA. The CDR3 contains 15 residues. V lost 4 bases and J 1 base, leaving 13 bases between the germline ends. The CDR3 here is CASSSFGQIQETQYF. The CDR3 region has the DNA TGTGCCAGCAGCTCATTCGGGCAGATCCAAGAGACCCAGTACTTC.

The chain recombines TRBV24-1 with TRBJ2-3; perhaps TRBD1 as D (5 bases). The length of the CDR3 is 12 residues. V was cut by 8 bases and J by 2 bases, with 7 bases left in between. Germline-derived CDR1 and CDR2 are KGHDR and SFDVKD. The CDR3 loop reads CATTGLTDTQYF. The CDR3 coding sequence is TGTGCCACCACAGGGCTCACAGATACGCAGTATTTT.

This chain links TRBV4-3 with TRBJ1-2; 11 bases agree with TRBD1. Per germline, CDR1 LGHNA and CDR2 YSLEER. CDR3 length: 16 residues. Germline trimming cut 1 base from V and 4 bases from J; bases unmatched to any gene: 5. The CDR3 sequence: CASSQVGGQGAYGYTF. CDR3 coding DNA: TGCGCCAGCAGCCAAGTCGGTGGACAGGGGGCCTATGGCTACACCTTC.

The chain uses TRBV2 and TRBJ1-2, with D maybe TRBD1 (5 bases). This CDR3 has 15 residues. Germline V gene sequence: CDR1 SNHLY, CDR2 FYNNEI. Trimming stripped 2 bases from V and 0 bases from J, with 10 bases between. The CDR3 DNA sequence: TGTGCCAGCAGTGAATGGCAGGGACCTAACTATGGCTACACCTTC. As protein: CASSEWQGPNYGYTF.

The chain uses TRBV6-1 and TRBJ1-5; TRBD1 matches at 8 bases. The CDR3 is 16 amino acids. The V and J ends lost 4 bases and 7 bases, in that order; junction bases with no gene match: 12. Germline CDR1 reads MNHNS; CDR2 reads SASEGT. The CDR3 nucleotides are TGTGCCAGCAGTGGAGGGGTGACAGGGGCCAACCAGCCCCAGCATTTT. Protein sequence: CASSGGVTGANQPQHF.

This clone was picked up one time. Written as DNA, the CDR3 is TGTGCCAGCACCACTGATACCCCCAATGAGCAGTTCTTC. This codes for CASTTDTPNEQFF. The genes are TRBV11-2 and TRBJ2-1, with unresolved D. Trimming took 7 bases from V and 6 from J, leaving 13 bases between them. The CDR3 covers 13 residues. The germline gives CDR1 SGHAT, CDR2 FQNNGV.

The chain carries TRBV7-6 and TRBJ2-1; TRBD2 might be the D (6 bases). This CDR3 region has 13 residues. Trimming shortened V by 4 bases and J by 7 bases, and 11 bases separated the two germline ends. Germline V gene data show CDR1 as SGHVS and CDR2 as FNYEAQ. CDR3 residues: CASSYGSFNEQFF. The CDR3 DNA is TGTGCCAGCAGCTACGGGAGTTTTAATGAGCAGTTCTTC.